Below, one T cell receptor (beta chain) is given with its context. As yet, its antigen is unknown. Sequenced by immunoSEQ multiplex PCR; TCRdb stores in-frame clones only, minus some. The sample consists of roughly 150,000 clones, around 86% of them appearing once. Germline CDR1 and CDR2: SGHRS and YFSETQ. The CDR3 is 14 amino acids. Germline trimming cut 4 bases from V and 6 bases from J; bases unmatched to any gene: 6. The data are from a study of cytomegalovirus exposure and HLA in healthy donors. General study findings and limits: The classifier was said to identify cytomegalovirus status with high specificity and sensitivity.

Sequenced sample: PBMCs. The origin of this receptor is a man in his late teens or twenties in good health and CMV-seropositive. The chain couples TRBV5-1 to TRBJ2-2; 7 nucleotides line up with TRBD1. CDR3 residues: CASSKTGNPGELFF. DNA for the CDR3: TGCGCCAGCAGCAAGACAGGGAATCCCGGGGAGCTGTTTTTT. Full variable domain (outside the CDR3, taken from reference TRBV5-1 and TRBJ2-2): KAGVTQTPRYLIKTRGQQVTLSCSPISGHRSVSWYQQTPGQGLQFLFEYFSETQRNKGNFPGRFSGRQFSNSRSEMNVSTLELGDSALYLCASSKTGNPGELFFGEGSRLTVL.